Presented here are 5 T cell receptor beta chains from one specimen sequenced in a study of naive and memory T cell subsets. The beta constant-region primer was an equimolar mix of two oligonucleotides covering TRBC1 and TRBC2. Ligated cDNA was amplified by four rounds of PCR with nested alpha and beta constant-region primers and SP2. TCRdb re-called the UMI-ligation and nested PCR reads through MiXCR, storing one row per CDR3 protein. The sample yields tens of thousands of distinct CDR3 sequences, about 10% seen once. The material sequenced was naive CD8+ T cells from blood. These receptors were collected from a human donor in good health.

V and J are TRBV29-1 and TRBJ1-1; TRBD1 might be the D (6 bases). The CDR3 is made up of 15 amino acids. The V and J ends lost 1 base and 6 bases respectively, with 18 bases between them. Per the germline V gene, CDR1 is SQVTM and CDR2 is ANQGSEA. CDR3 sequence: CSVEAPIGGRAEAFF. As DNA, the CDR3 is TGCAGCGTTGAAGCCCCGATAGGGGGTAGGGCTGAAGCTTTCTTT.

This chain joins TRBV29-1 and TRBJ1-3; TRBD1 aligns across 12 bases. With V trimmed by 1 base and J by 4 bases, 5 bases remained unmatched. Germline lookup yields CDR1 SQVTM and CDR2 ANQGSEA. This CDR3 comprises 16 residues. The CDR3 nucleotides read TGCAGCGTTGAAGCGGGACAGGGGGCGGACGGAAACACCATATATTTT. It is translated as CSVEAGQGADGNTIYF. Complete variable domain (other parts from reference TRBV29-1 and TRBJ1-3): SAVISQKPSRDICQRGTSLTIQCQVDSQVTMMFWYRQQPGQSLTLIATANQGSEATYESGFVIDKFPISRPNLTFSTLTVSNMSPEDSSIYLCSVEAGQGADGNTIYFGEGSWLTVV.

V usage is TRBV20-1 and J usage is TRBJ2-1; TRBD2 might be the D (6 bases). CDR1 DFQATT and CDR2 SNEGSKA come from the germline V gene (reference sequence). The CDR3 spans 14 residues. V shed 4 bases and J shed 0 bases, with 10 bases lying between them. The CDR3 loop is CSATRAGSYNEQFF. CDR3 bases: TGCAGTGCTACCCGAGCGGGCTCCTACAATGAGCAGTTCTTC.

The rearrangement joins TRBV28 to TRBJ2-1; D is unclear. Per germline, CDR1 MDHEN and CDR2 SYDVKM. The V end lost 5 bases, the J end lost 5 bases, and 19 bases lay between the germline ends. The CDR3 covers 16 residues. The CDR3 nucleotides are TGTGCCAGCAGTCCCCCCCCTGATAACTGGGACAATGAGCAGTTCTTC. The encoded protein is CASSPPPDNWDNEQFF.

This chain joins TRBV12-3 or TRBV12-4 and TRBJ1-1; D unresolved. This CDR3 has 15 residues. Trimming left V 5 bases short and J 5 bases short, with 18 bases between. The CDR3 bases are TGTGCCAGCAGTCAACGGACGGTTAGTGATACTGAAGCTTTCTTT. Its protein is CASSQRTVSDTEAFF.